This record covers a single T cell receptor (beta chain). There are 15 residues in the CDR3. The germline CDR1 and CDR2 sequences are LGHDT and YNNKEL (reference sequence). Trimming cost V 3 bases and J 11 bases, with 17 bases left between them. The sample belongs to a study of blood T cell repertoires in COVID-19. TCRdb's table, derived via immunoSEQ multiplex PCR, lists solely in-frame clones and lacks some. This table holds 93,000 or so clones, about 91% found once. The sample comprised peripheral blood. This receptor was obtained from a human donor in a cohort sampled during active COVID-19. The chain combines TRBV3-1 (or the pseudogene TRBV3-2) with TRBJ1-6, with a weak D call TRBD1 (6 bases). The CDR3: CASSHRTGMKAPLHF. CDR3 in DNA: TGTGCCAGCAGCCACCGAACAGGGATGAAGGCACCCCTCCACTTT.